The 20 T cell receptor beta chains given below trace back to one sample, sequenced in a study of early T cells in non-severe SARS-CoV-2 infection. TCRdb passed the 5' RACE reads through MiXCR, listing each CDR3 protein once. The table records approximately 100,000 distinct CDR3 sequences, 13% to 15% of them present only once. Sequenced: whole blood. Receptors originate from an adult who was a healthcare worker with PCR-confirmed SARS-CoV-2 infection or an uninfected control (not recorded which).

The rearrangement joins TRBV12-3 or TRBV12-4 to TRBJ2-7; 8 positions match TRBD1. J gave up 11 bases and V 5 bases, and 5 bases lay outside the gene matches. CDR3 length: 11 residues. The CDR3 sequence is CASSQDREEYF. In nucleotides, the CDR3 is TGTGCCAGCAGTCAGGACAGGGAAGAGTACTTC.

This clonotype occurred many times. CDR3 bases: TGCAGCGTGCCGGATGGCTACACCTTC. Its protein product is CSVPDGYTF. This sequence joins TRBV29-1 and TRBJ1-2, with D uncertain. This CDR3 is 9 amino acids long. The germline V and J ends were trimmed by 6 bases and 6 bases, with 5 bases remaining between them. Germline lookup yields CDR1 SQVTM and CDR2 ANQGSEA.

V is TRBV5-1 and J is TRBJ2-2; D not certain. Germline V gene lookup returns CDR1 SGHRS and CDR2 YFSETQ. The CDR3 spans 15 residues. Trimming removed 5 bases at V and 0 bases at J, with 11 bases between. The CDR3: CASRATPSNTGELFF. The CDR3 DNA reads as TGCGCCAGCAGAGCGACACCTTCGAACACCGGGGAGCTGTTTTTT.

The CDR3 loop reads CASSYGRPYEQYF. The CDR3 DNA sequence: TGTGCCAGCAGCTACGGGCGGCCCTACGAGCAGTACTTC. The rearrangement joins TRBV28 to TRBJ2-7; D remains unclear. Germline values: CDR1 MDHEN, CDR2 SYDVKM. The length of the CDR3 is 13 residues. Trimming left V 6 bases short and J 2 bases short, with 11 bases between.

This clonotype was seen ten or more times. This chain uses TRBV29-1 with TRBJ1-6; 8 bases fit TRBD1. Germline CDR1 reads SQVTM; CDR2 reads ANQGSEA. This CDR3 is built from 15 residues. The ends lost 5 bases at V and 5 bases at J; junction bases unmatched: 8. The CDR3 protein is CSVSTGGTNNSPLHF. In DNA, the CDR3 is TGCAGCGTTTCCACAGGGGGAACCAATAATTCACCCCTCCACTTT. Based on the CDR3 plus reference TRBV29-1 and TRBJ1-6, the full variable domain is SAVISQKPSRDICQRGTSLTIQCQVDSQVTMMFWYRQQPGQSLTLIATANQGSEATYESGFVIDKFPISRPNLTFSTLTVSNMSPEDSSIYLCSVSTGGTNNSPLHFGNGTRLTVT.

The chain joins TRBV6-5 to TRBJ1-2; TRBD1 aligns across 10 bases. Germline V gene data show CDR1 as MNHEY and CDR2 as SVGAGI. The length of the CDR3 is 14 residues. V trimming: 6 bases; J trimming: 2 bases; junction bases outside the gene matches: 3. The CDR3 sequence: CASRRGQGNYGYTF. For the CDR3, the DNA is TGTGCCAGCAGGAGGGGACAGGGGAACTATGGCTACACCTTC.

The V gene is TRBV9, the J gene TRBJ1-4; no clear D gene. This CDR3 is 15 amino acids long. The V and J ends lost 0 bases and 0 bases respectively, with 6 bases between them. CDR1 is SGDLS, CDR2 YYNGEE, per germline. CDR3 DNA sequence: TGTGCCAGCAGCGTAGGGCCTACAACTAATGAAAAACTGTTTTTT. Its protein is CASSVGPTTNEKLFF.

The chain links TRBV5-5 to TRBJ1-4; TRBD1 aligns across 10 bases. CDR3 length: 14 amino acids. The trim removed 5 bases at V and 8 bases at J, leaving 6 bases unmatched. Germline assignment: CDR1 SGHKS and CDR2 YYEKEE (reference sequence). In DNA form, the CDR3 reads TGTGCCAGCAGGTCGACAGGGGGCAGCGAAAAACTGTTTTTT. The encoded protein is CASRSTGGSEKLFF.

Only a few counts were recorded for this clonotype. The V gene is TRBV13, the J gene TRBJ2-3; weak D call: TRBD2 (7 bases). Germline CDR1 is PRHDT and CDR2 is FYEKMQ (reference sequence). V gave up 0 bases and J gave up 2 bases, with 9 bases separating them. The CDR3 is 15 residues long. CDR3 in DNA: TGTGCCAGCAGCTTAGGCGGGGGGCCCACAGATACGCAGTATTTT. This translates into CASSLGGGPTDTQYF.

In its sample, this clonotype was seen a few times. The V call is TRBV6-5, the J call TRBJ1-4, with TRBD1 matching over 7 bases. CDR1 and CDR2 (germline): MNHEY, SVGAGI. The J segment lost 7 bases and the V segment lost 0 bases, leaving 2 bases of the junction unmatched. This CDR3 has 14 residues. The CDR3 spells CASSYSTGSEKLFF. CDR3 nucleotides: TGTGCCAGCAGTTACTCGACAGGGTCTGAAAAACTGTTTTTT.

There are a few counts of this clonotype. This chain connects TRBV7-3 to TRBJ2-5, with D uncertain. V lost 5 bases and J lost 2, with 15 bases in between. The CDR3 is made up of 15 amino acids. Per the germline V gene, CDR1 is SGHTA and CDR2 is FQGTGA. CDR3 nucleotide sequence: TGTGCCAGCAGCCAGCAAGGATTCGATCAAGAGACCCAGTACTTC. Translating gives CASSQQGFDQETQYF.

This chain connects TRBV28 to TRBJ2-7, with D maybe TRBD1 (5 bases). The CDR3 totals 14 residues. Looked up from germline, CDR1 is MDHEN and CDR2 is SYDVKM. V lost 3 bases to trimming and J lost 2 bases, with 11 bases between them. The CDR3 DNA is TGTGCCAGCAGTTTTCAGGGATCCACCTACGAGCAGTACTTC. This codes for CASSFQGSTYEQYF.

This clonotype was recorded a few times. The chain combines TRBV5-5 with TRBJ2-5; no clear D. The CDR3 sequence is 15 residues long. Trimming left V 2 bases short and J 1 base short, with 12 bases between. The germline gives CDR1 SGHKS, CDR2 YYEKEE (reference sequence). This chain's CDR3 is CASSFFTFGQETQYF. CDR3 DNA: TGTGCCAGCAGCTTTTTCACATTTGGCCAAGAGACCCAGTACTTC. Full variable domain (missing parts from reference TRBV5-5 and TRBJ2-5): DAGVTQSPTHLIKTRGQQVTLRCSPISGHKSVSWYQQVLGQGPQFIFQYYEKEERGRGNFPDRFSARQFPNYSSELNVNALLLGDSALYLCASSFFTFGQETQYFGPGTRLLVL.

This clonotype was seen many times. V is TRBV29-1 and J is TRBJ1-2; D is uncertain. V dropped 6 bases and J dropped 0 bases, with 14 bases sitting between them. CDR3 length equals 14 residues. Germline-derived CDR1 and CDR2 are SQVTM and ANQGSEA. The CDR3 region is CSVSAGSSNYGYTF. The CDR3 DNA sequence: TGCAGCGTAAGTGCCGGGAGCTCTAACTATGGCTACACCTTC.

This clonotype appeared many times. J is TRBJ2-7 and V is TRBV20-1, with a weak D call TRBD2 (5 bases). This CDR3 has 14 amino acids. V was clipped by 3 bases and J by 3 bases, with 15 bases between them. Per germline, CDR1 DFQATT and CDR2 SNEGSKA (reference sequence). The CDR3 spells CSASLAGGFYEQYF. CDR3 nucleotides: TGCAGTGCTAGTCTGGCGGGTGGGTTCTACGAGCAGTACTTC.

At least ten counts were recorded for this clonotype. J is TRBJ2-1 and V is TRBV6-2 or TRBV6-3; 14 nucleotides line up with TRBD2. V lost 8 bases and J lost 8; bases outside the gene matches: 17. The germline gives CDR1 MNHEY, CDR2 SVGEGT. The CDR3 runs 18 residues. The CDR3: CASERGLAGALGVDEQFF. For the CDR3, the DNA is TGTGCCAGCGAAAGGGGACTAGCGGGGGCCCTCGGGGTGGATGAGCAGTTCTTC.

This clonotype appeared a few times. This chain links TRBV20-1 with TRBJ2-3, with D possibly matching TRBD1 (6 bases). Between the trimmed V and J ends, which lost 5 bases and 2 bases, there was a span of 14 bases. This CDR3 region has 14 residues. Germline V gene sequence: CDR1 DFQATT, CDR2 SNEGSKA (reference sequence). CDR3 bases: TGCAGTGCTCGGACAGTCACATTCACAGATACGCAGTATTTT. Protein: CSARTVTFTDTQYF.

This clonotype was seen a handful of times. V usage is TRBV4-2 and J usage is TRBJ2-5; D unresolved. This CDR3 has 14 amino acids. V lost 4 bases and J 5 bases, leaving 14 bases between the germline ends. In germline, CDR1 is LGHNA, CDR2 YNFKEQ. The CDR3, as DNA: TGTGCCAGCAGCCCGGAAACTGAGACGGAGACCCAGTACTTC. Amino acids: CASSPETETETQYF.

This clonotype was observed a handful of times. The rearrangement uses TRBV29-1 and TRBJ2-5; TRBD1 is a possible D gene (6 bases). The length of the CDR3 is 12 residues. CDR1 is SQVTM, CDR2 ANQGSEA, per germline. Trimming removed 5 bases from V and 10 bases from J, with 17 bases in between. CDR3: CSVLGHFGFQYF. DNA for the CDR3: TGCAGCGTTCTGGGACATTTCGGATTCCAGTACTTC.

There are a few counts of this clonotype. The chain employs TRBV5-6 and TRBJ1-1; 7 bases are a match to TRBD1. V was pared by 1 base and J by 7 bases, with 4 bases of the junction left unmatched. Germline-derived CDR1 and CDR2 are SGHDT and YYEEEE. CDR3 length: 13 amino acids. The CDR3 sequence: CASSLRGTDEAFF. The CDR3 nucleotides read TGTGCCAGCAGCTTGCGTGGGACAGATGAAGCTTTCTTT.